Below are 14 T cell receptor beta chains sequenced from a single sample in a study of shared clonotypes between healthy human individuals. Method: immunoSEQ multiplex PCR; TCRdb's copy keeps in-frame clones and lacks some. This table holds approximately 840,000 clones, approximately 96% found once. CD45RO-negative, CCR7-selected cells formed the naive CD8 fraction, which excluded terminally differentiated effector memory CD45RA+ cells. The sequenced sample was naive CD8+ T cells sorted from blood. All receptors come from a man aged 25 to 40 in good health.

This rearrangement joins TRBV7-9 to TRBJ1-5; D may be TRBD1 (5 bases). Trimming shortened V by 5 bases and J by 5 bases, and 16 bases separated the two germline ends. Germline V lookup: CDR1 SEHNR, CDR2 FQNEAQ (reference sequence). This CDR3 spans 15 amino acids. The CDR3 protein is CASSPLGRGDQPQHF. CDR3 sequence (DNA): TGTGCCAGCAGCCCCCTAGGGCGGGGGGATCAGCCCCAGCATTTT. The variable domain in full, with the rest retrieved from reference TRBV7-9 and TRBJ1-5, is DTGVSQNPRHKITKRGQNVTFRCDPISEHNRLYWYRQTLGQGPEFLTYFQNEAQLEKSRLLSDRFSAERPKGSFSTLEIQRTEQGDSAMYLCASSPLGRGDQPQHFGDGTRLSIL.

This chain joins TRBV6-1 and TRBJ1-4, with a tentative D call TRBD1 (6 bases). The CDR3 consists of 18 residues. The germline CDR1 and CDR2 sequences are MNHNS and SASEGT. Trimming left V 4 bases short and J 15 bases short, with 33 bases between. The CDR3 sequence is CASSGPAGEIGQLNGMFF. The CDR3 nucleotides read TGTGCCAGCAGTGGACCAGCAGGGGAAATAGGCCAACTAAATGGGATGTTTTTT.

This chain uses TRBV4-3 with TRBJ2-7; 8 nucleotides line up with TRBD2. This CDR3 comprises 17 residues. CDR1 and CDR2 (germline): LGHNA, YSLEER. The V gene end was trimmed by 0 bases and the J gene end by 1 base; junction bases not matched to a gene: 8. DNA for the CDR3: TGCGCCAGCAGCCAAGATCGAGCGGGAGTGGGGTCCTACGAGCAGTACTTC. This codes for CASSQDRAGVGSYEQYF.

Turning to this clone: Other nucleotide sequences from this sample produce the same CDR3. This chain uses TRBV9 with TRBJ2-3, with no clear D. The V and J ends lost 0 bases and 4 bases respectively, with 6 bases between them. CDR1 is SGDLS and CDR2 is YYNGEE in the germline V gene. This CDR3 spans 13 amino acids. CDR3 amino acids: CASSVGAADTQYF. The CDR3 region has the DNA TGTGCCAGCAGCGTAGGGGCGGCAGATACGCAGTATTTT.

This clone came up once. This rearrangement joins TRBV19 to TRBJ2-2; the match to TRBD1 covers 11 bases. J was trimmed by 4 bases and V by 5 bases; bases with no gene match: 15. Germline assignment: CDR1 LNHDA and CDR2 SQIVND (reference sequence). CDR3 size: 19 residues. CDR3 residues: CASSHRDRGWTNFTGELFF. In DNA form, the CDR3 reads TGTGCCAGTAGTCACCGGGACAGGGGGTGGACGAATTTCACCGGGGAGCTGTTTTTT.

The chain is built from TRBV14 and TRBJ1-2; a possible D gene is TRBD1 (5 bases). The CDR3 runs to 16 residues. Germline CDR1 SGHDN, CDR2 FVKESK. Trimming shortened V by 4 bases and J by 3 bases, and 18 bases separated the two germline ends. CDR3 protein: CASSRGPGTVDYGYTF. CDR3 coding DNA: TGTGCCAGCAGCCGCGGGCCCGGGACGGTCGACTATGGCTACACCTTC.

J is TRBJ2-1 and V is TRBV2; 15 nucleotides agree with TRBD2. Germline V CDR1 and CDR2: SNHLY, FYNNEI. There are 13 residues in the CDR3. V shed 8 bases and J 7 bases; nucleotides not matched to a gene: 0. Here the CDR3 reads CASGTSGGNEQFF. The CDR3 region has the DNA TGTGCCAGCGGGACTAGCGGGGGGAATGAGCAGTTCTTC.

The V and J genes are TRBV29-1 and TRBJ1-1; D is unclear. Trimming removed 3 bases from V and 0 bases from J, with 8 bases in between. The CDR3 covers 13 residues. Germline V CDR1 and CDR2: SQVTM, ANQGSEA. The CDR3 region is CSVEQAMNTEAFF. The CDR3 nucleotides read TGCAGCGTTGAGCAAGCAATGAACACTGAAGCTTTCTTT.

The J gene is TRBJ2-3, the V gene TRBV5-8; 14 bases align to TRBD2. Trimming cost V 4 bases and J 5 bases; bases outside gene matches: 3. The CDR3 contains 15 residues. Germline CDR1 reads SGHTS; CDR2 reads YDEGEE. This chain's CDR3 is CASSPGLAGGDTQYF. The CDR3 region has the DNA TGTGCCAGCAGCCCCGGACTAGCGGGAGGAGATACGCAGTATTTT.

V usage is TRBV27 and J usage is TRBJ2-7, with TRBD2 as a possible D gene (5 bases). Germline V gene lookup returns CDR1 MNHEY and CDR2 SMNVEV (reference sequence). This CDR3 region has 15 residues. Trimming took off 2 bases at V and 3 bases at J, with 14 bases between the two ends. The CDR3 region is CASSLNPGEGYEQYF. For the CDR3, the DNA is TGTGCCAGCAGTTTAAACCCAGGCGAGGGCTACGAGCAGTACTTC.

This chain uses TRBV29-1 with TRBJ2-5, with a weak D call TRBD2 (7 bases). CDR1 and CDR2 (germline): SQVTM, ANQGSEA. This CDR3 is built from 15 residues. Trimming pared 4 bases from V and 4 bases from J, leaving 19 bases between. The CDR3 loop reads CSVGDTGLVGETQYF. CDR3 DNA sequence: TGCAGCGTTGGGGACACCGGACTAGTAGGAGAGACCCAGTACTTC.

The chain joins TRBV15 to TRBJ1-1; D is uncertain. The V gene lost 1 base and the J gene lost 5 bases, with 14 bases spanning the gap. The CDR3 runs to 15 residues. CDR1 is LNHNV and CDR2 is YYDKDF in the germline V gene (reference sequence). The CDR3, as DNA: TGTGCCACCAGCAGAGGGAGAAGTTTGGGGACTGAAGCTTTCTTT. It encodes CATSRGRSLGTEAFF.

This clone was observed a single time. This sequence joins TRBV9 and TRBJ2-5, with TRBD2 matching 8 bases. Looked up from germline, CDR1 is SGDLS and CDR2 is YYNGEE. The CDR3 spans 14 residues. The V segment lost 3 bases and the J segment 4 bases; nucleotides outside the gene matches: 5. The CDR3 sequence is CASSESGSGETQYF. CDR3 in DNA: TGTGCCAGCAGCGAAAGCGGGAGTGGAGAGACCCAGTACTTC.

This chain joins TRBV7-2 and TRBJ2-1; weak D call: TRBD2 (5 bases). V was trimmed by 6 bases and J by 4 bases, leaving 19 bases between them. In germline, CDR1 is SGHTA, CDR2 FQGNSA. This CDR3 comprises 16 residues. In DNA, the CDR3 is TGTGCCAGCAGGGAACTAAACGGACTGGATTACAATGAGCAGTTCTTC. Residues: CASRELNGLDYNEQFF.